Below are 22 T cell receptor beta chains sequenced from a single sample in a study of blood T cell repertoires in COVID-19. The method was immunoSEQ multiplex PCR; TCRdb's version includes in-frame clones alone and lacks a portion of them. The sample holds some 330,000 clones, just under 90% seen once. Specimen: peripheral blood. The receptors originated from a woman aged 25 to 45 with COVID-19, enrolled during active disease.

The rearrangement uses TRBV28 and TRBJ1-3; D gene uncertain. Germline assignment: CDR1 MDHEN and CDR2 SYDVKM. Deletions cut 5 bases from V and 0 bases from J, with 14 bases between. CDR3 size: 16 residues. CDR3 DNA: TGTGCCAGCAGTCACGCCGTTCAGGACTCTGGAAACACCATATATTTT. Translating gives CASSHAVQDSGNTIYF.

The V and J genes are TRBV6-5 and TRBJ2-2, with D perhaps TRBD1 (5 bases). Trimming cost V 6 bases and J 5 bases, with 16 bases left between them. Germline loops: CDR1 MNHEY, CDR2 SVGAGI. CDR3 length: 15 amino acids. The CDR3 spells CASSRQGSNTGELFF. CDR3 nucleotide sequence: TGTGCCAGCAGCCGGCAGGGTAGCAATACCGGGGAGCTGTTTTTT.

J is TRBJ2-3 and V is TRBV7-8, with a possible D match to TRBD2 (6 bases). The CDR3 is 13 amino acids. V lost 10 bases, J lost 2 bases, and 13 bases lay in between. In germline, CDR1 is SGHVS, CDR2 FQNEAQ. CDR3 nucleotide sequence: TGTGCCACGGGCGGAGGGTTCACAGATACGCAGTATTTT. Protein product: CATGGGFTDTQYF.

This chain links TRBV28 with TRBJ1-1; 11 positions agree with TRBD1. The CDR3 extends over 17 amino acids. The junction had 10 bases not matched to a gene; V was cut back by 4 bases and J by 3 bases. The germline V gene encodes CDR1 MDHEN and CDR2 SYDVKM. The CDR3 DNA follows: TGTGCCAGCAGTTCCAGGCTGGACAGGGGGCGGTACACTGAAGCTTTCTTT. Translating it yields CASSSRLDRGRYTEAFF.

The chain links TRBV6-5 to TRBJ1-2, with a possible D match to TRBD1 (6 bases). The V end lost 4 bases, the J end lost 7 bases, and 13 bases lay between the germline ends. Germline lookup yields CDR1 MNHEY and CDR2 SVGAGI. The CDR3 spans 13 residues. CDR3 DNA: TGTGCCAGCAGTTGGGACAATCGGGGTGGCTACACCTTC. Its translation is CASSWDNRGGYTF.

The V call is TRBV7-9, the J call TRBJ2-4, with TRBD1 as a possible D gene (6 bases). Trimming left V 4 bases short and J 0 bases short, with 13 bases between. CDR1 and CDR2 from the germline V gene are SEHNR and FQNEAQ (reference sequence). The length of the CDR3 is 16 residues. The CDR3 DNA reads TGTGCCAGCAGCTGGGCGCAGGGGATAGCCAAAAACATTCAGTACTTC. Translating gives CASSWAQGIAKNIQYF.

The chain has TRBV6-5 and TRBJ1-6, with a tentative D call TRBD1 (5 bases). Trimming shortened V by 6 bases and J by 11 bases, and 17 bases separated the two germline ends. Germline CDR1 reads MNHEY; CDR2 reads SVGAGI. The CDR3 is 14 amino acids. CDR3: CASSKGLNLTPLHF. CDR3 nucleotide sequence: TGTGCCAGCAGCAAGGGGCTCAATCTGACACCCCTCCACTTT.

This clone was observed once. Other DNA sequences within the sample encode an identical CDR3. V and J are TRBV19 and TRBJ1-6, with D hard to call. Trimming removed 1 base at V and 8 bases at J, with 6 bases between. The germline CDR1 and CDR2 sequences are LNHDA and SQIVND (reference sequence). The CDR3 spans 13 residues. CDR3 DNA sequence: TGTGCCAGTAGTATAGTTCGGGATTCACCCCTCCACTTT. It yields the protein CASSIVRDSPLHF.

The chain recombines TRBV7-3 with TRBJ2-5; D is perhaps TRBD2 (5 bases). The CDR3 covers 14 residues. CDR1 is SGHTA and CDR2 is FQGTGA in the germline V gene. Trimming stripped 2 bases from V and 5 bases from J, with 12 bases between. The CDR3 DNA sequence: TGTGCCAGCAGCTTAGCGGGCCTCGGGGAGACCCAGTACTTC. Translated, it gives CASSLAGLGETQYF.

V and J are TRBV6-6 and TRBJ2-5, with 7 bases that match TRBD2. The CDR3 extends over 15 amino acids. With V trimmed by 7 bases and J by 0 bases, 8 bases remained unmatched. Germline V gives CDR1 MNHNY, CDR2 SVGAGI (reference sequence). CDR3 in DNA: TGTGCCAGCATGGACTCGGGGGGAAACCAAGAGACCCAGTACTTC. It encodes CASMDSGGNQETQYF.

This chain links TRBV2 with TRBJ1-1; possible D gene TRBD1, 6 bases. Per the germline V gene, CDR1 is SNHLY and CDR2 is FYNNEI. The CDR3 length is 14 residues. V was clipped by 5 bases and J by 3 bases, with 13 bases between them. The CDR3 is CASSRDWGHTEAFF. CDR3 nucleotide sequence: TGTGCCAGCAGTCGTGATTGGGGGCACACTGAAGCTTTCTTT.

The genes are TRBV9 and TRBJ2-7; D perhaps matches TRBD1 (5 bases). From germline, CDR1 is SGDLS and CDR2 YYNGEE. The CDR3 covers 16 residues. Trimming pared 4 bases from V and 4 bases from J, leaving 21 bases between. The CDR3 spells CASSPRKGFTLYEQYF. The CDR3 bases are TGTGCCAGCAGCCCCCGAAAGGGGTTTACACTTTACGAGCAGTACTTC.

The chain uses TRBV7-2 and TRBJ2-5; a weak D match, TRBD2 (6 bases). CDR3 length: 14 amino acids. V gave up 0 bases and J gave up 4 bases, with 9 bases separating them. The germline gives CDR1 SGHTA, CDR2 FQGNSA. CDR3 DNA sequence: TGTGCCAGCAGCTTAGCGGGGGGATCAGAGACCCAGTACTTC. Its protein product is CASSLAGGSETQYF.

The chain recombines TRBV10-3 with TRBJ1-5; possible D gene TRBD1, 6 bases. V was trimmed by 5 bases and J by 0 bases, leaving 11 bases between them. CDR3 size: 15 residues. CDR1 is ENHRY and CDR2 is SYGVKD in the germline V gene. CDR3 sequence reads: CAISSTGYSNQPQHF. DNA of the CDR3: TGTGCCATCAGTTCGACAGGCTATAGCAATCAGCCCCAGCATTTT.

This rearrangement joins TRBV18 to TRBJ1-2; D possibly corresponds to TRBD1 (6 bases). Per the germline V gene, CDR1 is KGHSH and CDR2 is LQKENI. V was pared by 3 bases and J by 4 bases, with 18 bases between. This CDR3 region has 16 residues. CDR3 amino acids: CASSPLAAGDSYGYTF. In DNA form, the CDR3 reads TGTGCCAGCTCACCCTTGGCGGCAGGGGATTCCTATGGCTACACCTTC.

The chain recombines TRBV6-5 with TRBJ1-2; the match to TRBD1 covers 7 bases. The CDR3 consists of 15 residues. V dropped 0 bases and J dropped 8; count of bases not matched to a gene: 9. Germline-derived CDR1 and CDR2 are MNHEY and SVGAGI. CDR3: CASSYSQQGHAGYTF. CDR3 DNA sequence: TGTGCCAGCAGTTACTCCCAACAGGGGCACGCCGGCTACACCTTC.

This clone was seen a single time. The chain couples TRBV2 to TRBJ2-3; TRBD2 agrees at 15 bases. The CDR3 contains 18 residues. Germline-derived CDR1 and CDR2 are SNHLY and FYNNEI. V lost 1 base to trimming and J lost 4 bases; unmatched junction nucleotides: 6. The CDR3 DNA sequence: TGTGCCAGCAGTGAAGAAGGACTAGCGGGGGGGCAGGCAGATACGCAGTATTTT. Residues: CASSEEGLAGGQADTQYF.

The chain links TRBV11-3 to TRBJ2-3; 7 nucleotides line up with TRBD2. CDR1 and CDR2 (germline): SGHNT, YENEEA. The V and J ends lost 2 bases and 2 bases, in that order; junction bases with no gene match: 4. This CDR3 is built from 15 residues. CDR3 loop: CASSLYGGYTDTQYF. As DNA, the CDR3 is TGTGCCAGCAGCTTATACGGGGGGTACACAGATACGCAGTATTTT.

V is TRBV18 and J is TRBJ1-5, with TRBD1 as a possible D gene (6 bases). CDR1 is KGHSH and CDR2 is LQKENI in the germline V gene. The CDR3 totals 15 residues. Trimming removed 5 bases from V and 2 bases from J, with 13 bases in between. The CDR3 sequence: CASSSRGEGNQPQHF. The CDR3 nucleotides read TGTGCCAGCTCATCCAGGGGCGAAGGCAATCAGCCCCAGCATTTT.

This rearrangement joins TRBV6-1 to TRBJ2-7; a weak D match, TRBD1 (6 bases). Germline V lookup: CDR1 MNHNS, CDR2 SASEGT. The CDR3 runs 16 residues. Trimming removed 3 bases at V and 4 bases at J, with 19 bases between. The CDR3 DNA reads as TGTGCCAGCAGTGACAGGACAGCCAGTTTGGGGTACGAGCAGTACGTC. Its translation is CASSDRTASLGYEQYV.

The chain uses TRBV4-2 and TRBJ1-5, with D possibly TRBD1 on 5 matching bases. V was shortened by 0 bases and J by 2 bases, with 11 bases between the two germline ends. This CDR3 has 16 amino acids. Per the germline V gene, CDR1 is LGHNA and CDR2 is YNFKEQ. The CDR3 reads CASSQDPTGRNQPQHF. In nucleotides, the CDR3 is TGTGCCAGCAGCCAAGATCCCACAGGCCGCAATCAGCCCCAGCATTTT.

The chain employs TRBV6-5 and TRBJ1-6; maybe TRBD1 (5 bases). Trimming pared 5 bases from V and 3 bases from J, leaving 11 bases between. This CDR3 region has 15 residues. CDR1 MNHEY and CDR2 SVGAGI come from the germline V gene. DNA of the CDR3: TGTGCCAGCAGTACCTGGGGCAGCTATAATTCACCCCTCCACTTT. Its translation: CASSTWGSYNSPLHF.